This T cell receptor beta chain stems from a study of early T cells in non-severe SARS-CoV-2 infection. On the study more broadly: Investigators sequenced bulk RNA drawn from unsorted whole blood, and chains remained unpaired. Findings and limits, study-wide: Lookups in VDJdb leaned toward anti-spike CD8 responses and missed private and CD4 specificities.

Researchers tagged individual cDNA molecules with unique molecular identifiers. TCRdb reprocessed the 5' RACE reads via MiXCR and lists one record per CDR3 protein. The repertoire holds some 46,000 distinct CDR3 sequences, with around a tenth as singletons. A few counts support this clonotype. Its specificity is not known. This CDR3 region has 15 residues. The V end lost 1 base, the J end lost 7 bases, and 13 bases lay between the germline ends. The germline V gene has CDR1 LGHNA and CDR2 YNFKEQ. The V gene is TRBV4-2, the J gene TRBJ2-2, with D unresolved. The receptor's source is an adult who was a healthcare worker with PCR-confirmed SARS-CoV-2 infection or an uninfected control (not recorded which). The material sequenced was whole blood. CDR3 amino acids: CASSQGTLSFGELFF. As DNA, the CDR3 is TGTGCCAGCAGCCAAGGGACCCTGAGTTTCGGGGAGCTGTTTTTT.